Listed below are T cell receptor beta chains from one sample, sequenced in a study of blood T cells in healthy people across ages. TCRdb passed the 5' RACE reads through MiXCR, listing each CDR3 protein once. Of about 730,000 distinct CDR3 sequences listed, approximately 39% are singletons. The specimen sequenced was blood. Every receptor here comes from a woman aged 55-75 years in good health. The CDR3 runs from the conserved cysteine through the conserved F or W. D genes are given only for firm matches. Clone size is given for some rows only: seen once, a few or many times, or a class if the clone is expanded.

clone_size	v_call	d_call	j_call	cdr3_length	cdr3_aa	cdr3_nt
few	TRBV25-1	-	TRBJ1-2	11	CASSAFYGYTF	TGTGCCAGCAGTGCATTTTATGGCTACACCTTC
few	TRBV7-2	TRBD2	TRBJ2-3	20	CASSLGDSGRALASTDTQYF	TGTGCCAGCAGCTTAGGAGATAGCGGGAGGGCCCTCGCTAGCACAGATACGCAGTATTTT
-	TRBV3-1	-	TRBJ2-5	14	CASSPFTSQETQYF	TGTGCCAGCAGCCCATTCACCAGCCAAGAGACCCAGTACTTC
few	TRBV9	-	TRBJ2-3	17	CASSVAPGQSMGDTQYF	TGTGCCAGCAGCGTAGCTCCGGGACAATCTATGGGAGATACGCAGTATTTT
few	TRBV20-1	TRBD2	TRBJ2-7	13	CSAPLAGGHEQYF	TGCAGTGCCCCTCTAGCGGGGGGACACGAGCAGTACTTC
many	TRBV5-1	TRBD1	TRBJ2-1	15	CASSRDRDSYNEQFF	TGCGCCAGCAGCCGGGACAGGGACTCCTACAATGAGCAGTTCTTC
-	TRBV2	-	TRBJ2-1	13	CASLNMLYNEQFF	TGTGCCAGCCTTAACATGTTATACAATGAGCAGTTCTTC
-	TRBV20-1	-	TRBJ2-5	11	CSAAIDRLKYF	TGCAGTGCAGCAATTGACCGATTAAAGTACTTC
few	TRBV20-1	-	TRBJ2-7	11	CSAHIGYEQYF	TGCAGTGCCCATATCGGCTACGAGCAGTACTTC
-	TRBV6-2/TRBV6-3	-	TRBJ1-5	12	CASGRSNQPQHF	TGTGCCAGCGGCCGTAGCAATCAGCCCCAGCATTTT
-	TRBV7-7	TRBD2	TRBJ2-1	16	CASSYLGRAGEETQFF	TGTGCCAGCAGCTACCTGGGACGAGCGGGAGAAGAGACCCAGTTCTTC
few	TRBV7-2	-	TRBJ2-7	14	CASSPGDNSYEQYF	TGTGCCAGCAGCCCCGGGGACAACTCCTACGAGCAGTACTTC
-	TRBV20-1	-	TRBJ2-5	18	CSARDRTAGETGYNEQYF	TGCAGTGCTAGAGATCGGACGGCGGGTGAAACCGGGTACAATGAGCAGTACTTC
-	TRBV20-1	TRBD2	TRBJ2-5	17	CSARDFRAGGTKETQYF	TGCAGTGCTAGAGATTTTCGAGCGGGGGGCACCAAAGAGACCCAGTACTTC
few	TRBV7-2	-	TRBJ2-5	14	CASSLGMPGETQYF	TGTGCCAGCAGCTTAGGGATGCCGGGGGAGACCCAGTACTTC
-	TRBV27	-	TRBJ1-5	13	CASSLFGGQPQHF	TGTGCCAGCAGTTTATTTGGTGGGCAGCCCCAGCATTTT